The T cell receptor beta chain described here comes from a study of response to subunit inactivated influenza vaccine. Study-wide points: Each seasonal influenza vaccination, the authors suggested, recruits few new T cells.

This clonotype was counted ten times or more. Antigen specificity is unknown. Each CDR3 protein gets one entry after TCRdb re-called the RT-PCR reads with MiXCR. Of roughly 190,000 distinct CDR3 sequences listed, around 14% are singletons. Germline-derived CDR1 and CDR2 are SQVTM and ANQGSEA. The V end was cut by 5 bases, the J end by 9 bases, with 11 bases between. The CDR3 sequence is 11 residues long. The sample consisted of CD8+ T cells sorted from PBMCs, taken more than 4 days after vaccination. The chain uses TRBV29-1 and TRBJ2-1, with D perhaps matching TRBD2 (5 bases). The sequence was obtained from a man aged 50 to 59 who received an inactivated influenza vaccine. CDR3 DNA: TGCAGCGTTTTAGCCGGGATTGAGCAGTTCTTC. It yields the protein CSVLAGIEQFF.